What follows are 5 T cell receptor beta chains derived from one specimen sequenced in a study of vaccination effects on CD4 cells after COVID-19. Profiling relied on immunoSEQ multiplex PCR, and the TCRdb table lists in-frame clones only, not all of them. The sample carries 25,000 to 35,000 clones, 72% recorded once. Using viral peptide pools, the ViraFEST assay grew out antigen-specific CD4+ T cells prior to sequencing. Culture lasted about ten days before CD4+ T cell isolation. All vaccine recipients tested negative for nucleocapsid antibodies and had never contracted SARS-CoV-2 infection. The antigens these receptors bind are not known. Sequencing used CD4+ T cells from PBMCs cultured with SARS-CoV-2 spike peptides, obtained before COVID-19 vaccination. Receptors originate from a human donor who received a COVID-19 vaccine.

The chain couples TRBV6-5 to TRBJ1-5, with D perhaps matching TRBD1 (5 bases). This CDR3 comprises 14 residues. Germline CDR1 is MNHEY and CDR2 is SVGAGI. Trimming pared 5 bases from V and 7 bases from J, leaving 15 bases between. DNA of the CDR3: TGTGCCAGCAGTCGAGGAGGGGAGGTGCAGCCCCAGCATTTT. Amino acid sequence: CASSRGGEVQPQHF.

The CDR3 DNA reads as TGTGCCAGCAGCTTACTTGGGGAGCACAGGGGACTCCGAGAGACCCAGTACTTC. Its translation is CASSLLGEHRGLRETQYF. The rearrangement uses TRBV7-6 and TRBJ2-5; TRBD1 is a possible D gene (7 bases). The germline V and J ends were trimmed by 2 bases and 4 bases, with 23 bases remaining between them. Germline V CDR1 and CDR2: SGHVS, FNYEAQ. The length of the CDR3 is 18 residues.

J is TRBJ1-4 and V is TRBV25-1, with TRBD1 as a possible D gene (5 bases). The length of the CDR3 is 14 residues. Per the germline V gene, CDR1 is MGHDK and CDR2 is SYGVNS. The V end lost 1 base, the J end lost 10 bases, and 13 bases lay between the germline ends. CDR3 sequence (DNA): TGTGCCAGCAGTGAATCATTGGGGGGGGTAAAACTGTTTTTT. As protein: CASSESLGGVKLFF.

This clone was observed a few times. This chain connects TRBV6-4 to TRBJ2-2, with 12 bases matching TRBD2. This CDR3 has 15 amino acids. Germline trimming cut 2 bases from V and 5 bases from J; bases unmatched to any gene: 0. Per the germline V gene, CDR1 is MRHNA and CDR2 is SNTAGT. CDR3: CASSDGTSGTGELFF. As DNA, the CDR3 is TGTGCCAGCAGTGACGGGACTAGCGGGACCGGGGAGCTGTTTTTT.

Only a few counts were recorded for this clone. CDR3 nucleotide sequence: TGCGCCAGCAGCTTGCGTCCGGGTGGCACTGAAGCTTTCTTT. Its protein is CASSLRPGGTEAFF. The chain employs TRBV5-1 and TRBJ1-1; D not certain. Trimming took 1 base from V and 4 from J, leaving 11 bases between them. The CDR3 spans 14 residues. Germline V CDR1 and CDR2: SGHRS, YFSETQ.